This T cell receptor (beta chain) was identified in a study of beta chain features in type 1 diabetes. General study results and limits: Researchers could not determine here whether HLA type influences TCRB rearrangement.

Only one heparinised blood draw was taken per donor, and its volume averaged about 116 mL. Expressed TCRB transcripts were sequenced, since all the RNA that had been isolated was reverse transcribed. The table came from immunoSEQ multiplex PCR; TCRdb's copy has only in-frame clones and leaves some out. The table has some 360,000 clones, 20% seen once. About this clone itself: Its target is not known.

This CDR3 has 15 residues. The chain links TRBV21-1 to TRBJ2-3; TRBD2, as called in the table, went unchecked against the DNA. TRBV21-1 is flagged as a pseudogene. Sequenced material: naive CD4+ T cells from blood. The sequence was obtained from a woman younger than 30 in good health. CDR3 amino acids: CASSSLRWCTDTQYF. CDR3 nucleotide sequence: TGTGCCAGCAGCAGCCTTCGGTGGTGCACAGATACGCAGTATTTT.